The subject of this entry is one TCR beta chain. The antigen is undetermined. These data are taken from a study of cytomegalovirus exposure and HLA in healthy donors. The donors belonged to the roughly 110-subject validation cohort, separate from the approximately 700-subject first cohort. Sequenced by immunoSEQ multiplex PCR; TCRdb stores in-frame clones only, minus some. The sample records roughly 120,000 clones, approximately 87% being singletons. Study observations and caveats: According to a subsequent analysis, TCR clusters identified in the first cohort showed a tendency to co-occur across the 100 to 150 validation repertoires. Three chains tied to CMV proved CMV antigen-specific in vitro.

This receptor was obtained from a woman between 18 and 29 years old in good health and CMV-seropositive. Specimen: PBMCs.

This chain's CDR3 is CASSLVQGGSYEQYF. DNA for the CDR3: TGTGCCAGCAGCTTAGTTCAGGGGGGTTCCTACGAGCAGTACTTC. The chain joins TRBV11-1 to TRBJ2-7; maybe TRBD1 (7 bases). The CDR3 runs to 15 residues. CDR1 is SGHAT and CDR2 is FQDESV in the germline V gene (reference sequence). V lost 1 base and J lost 1, with 11 bases in between. Looking up the rest from reference TRBV11-1 and TRBJ2-7 gives the full variable domain: EAEVAQSPRYKITEKSQAVAFWCDPISGHATLYWYRQILGQGPELLVQFQDESVVDDSQLPKDRFSAERLKGVDSTLKIQPAELGDSAMYLCASSLVQGGSYEQYFGPGTRLTVT.